The 15 T cell receptor delta chains listed next were all sequenced from one sample in a study of γδ T cells in repeated Plasmodium falciparum infection. Flow sorting of PBMC yielded separate Vgamma9/Vdelta2+ and Vdelta2-negative gammadelta T cell populations for bulk repertoire analysis. TCRdb applied CATT to the multiplex PCR reads for clone calling. The table lists 45,000 to 60,000 delta-chain clones, about 2% of them singletons. Sequencing input: gamma-delta T cells from blood. All receptors come from a pool of human donors (malaria-infected and uninfected, not separated).

Only a few counts were recorded for this clone. TCRdb lists the protein of a much larger clone for this DNA, which differs at residue 10, so this is likely a read error; the protein given here is translated from the DNA itself. The chain combines TRDV1 with TRDJ1; 12 positions agree with TRDD3. Assignment of the J gene here rests on matching the DNA to germline, because TCRdb gives none. Germline trimming cut 2 bases from V and 0 bases from J; bases unmatched to any gene: 25. Germline CDR1 is TSWWSYY and CDR2 is QGS. The CDR3 is 24 amino acids. The CDR3 sequence: CALGERTPYWPLYWGILYTDKLIF. The CDR3 coding sequence is TGTGCTCTTGGGGAAAGGACCCCTTACTGGCCCTTGTACTGGGGGATACTCTACACCGATAAACTCATCTTT.

This clone came up a few times. With only one base between it and a far larger clone, this is likely a read error. This sample includes further DNA sequences coding for the same CDR3. V and J are TRDV1 and TRDJ1; 11 bases match TRDD3. No J segment appears in TCRdb, so it was assigned here by matching the sequence to germline. Losses at the gene ends were 2 bases for V and 0 bases for J; bases not matched to a gene: 20. The CDR3 spans 22 residues. Germline V CDR1 and CDR2: TSWWSYY, QGS. CDR3 region: CALGETPPYWGISRRYTDKLIF. The CDR3 DNA follows: TGTGCTCTTGGGGAAACTCCGCCTTACTGGGGGATATCGAGGAGGTACACCGATAAACTCATCTTT.

In the case of this clone: The amino acid sequence in TCRdb belongs to a much larger clone and departs from this DNA's translation at residue 11, likely a sequencing read error; the sequence shown is translated from the DNA. The V call is TRDV1, the J call TRDJ4, with TRDD2 identical over 7 bases. This CDR3 spans 15 amino acids. The germline gives CDR1 TSWWSYY, CDR2 QGS. V shed 1 base and J 6 bases; nucleotides not matched to a gene: 11. This chain's CDR3 is CALGEPSFLRKALIF. CDR3 nucleotides: TGTGCTCTTGGGGAACCCTCCTTCCTCCGTAAGGCCCTGATCTTT.

This rearrangement joins TRDV2 to TRDJ1, with TRDD3 matching 8 bases. TCRdb gives no J gene; it was assigned here by matching the DNA to germline. J gave up 4 bases and V 0 bases, and 15 bases lay outside the gene matches. Germline CDR1 GEAIGNYY, CDR2 EKD. The CDR3 has 18 amino acids. The CDR3 spells CACDTVIRTGGPGDKLIF. CDR3 sequence (DNA): TGTGCCTGTGACACCGTTATCAGGACTGGGGGTCCGGGCGATAAACTCATCTTT.

At least ten counts were recorded for this clone. TCRdb's listed protein matches a much larger clone and diverges from this DNA's translation at residue 7, likely through a read error; the protein shown comes from the DNA. CDR3 loop: CACDTLGTGGLHYTDKLIF. The DNA for the CDR3 is TGTGCCTGTGACACTTTGGGAACTGGGGGCCTTCATTACACCGATAAACTCATCTTT. The chain recombines TRDV2 with TRDJ1, with 8 bases aligning to TRDD3. Germline V gene lookup returns CDR1 GEAIGNYY and CDR2 EKD. The V gene end was trimmed by 1 base and the J gene end by 0 bases; junction bases not matched to a gene: 15. The CDR3 is 19 amino acids.

There are a few counts of this clone. The protein TCRdb lists belongs to a much larger clone and differs from this DNA's translation at residue 10, which points to a read error; the protein shown is made from the DNA. The V gene is TRDV2, the J gene TRDJ1, with TRDD3 as a possible D gene (6 bases). Matching the DNA to germline supplied the J gene, which TCRdb does not give. This CDR3 has 17 residues. CDR1 and CDR2 from the germline V gene are GEAIGNYY and EKD. V lost 0 bases and J lost 0, with 16 bases in between. The CDR3 coding sequence is TGTGCCTGTGACACCGGCCCTACTGGGAATTACACCGATAAACTCATCTTT. It is translated as CACDTGPTGNYTDKLIF.

A few counts support this clone. One base separates it from a far larger clone, so it is likely a read error. No call exists for the J gene, whereas the V gene is TRDV1; no DNA check was done on the table's D call, TRDD3. The germline V gene encodes CDR1 TSWWSYY and CDR2 QGS. This CDR3 region has 21 residues. The CDR3 DNA reads TGTGCTCTTGGGGAACTGGCCTACGAGGATACGCCTTGGGATTACACCGATAAACTCATCTTC. Its protein product is CALGELAYEDTPWDYTDKLIF.

This clone was seen repeatedly, ten times or more. TCRdb's protein, taken from a much larger clone, differs from this DNA's translation at residue 12, likely owing to a read error; the protein displayed comes from the DNA. The CDR3 loop reads CALGKRLLLWGVPMASDKLIF. The CDR3 coding sequence is TGTGCTCTTGGGAAAAGGTTACTACTTTGGGGGGTACCCATGGCGTCCGATAAACTCATCTTT. The J gene is TRDJ1, the V gene TRDV1; perhaps TRDD3 as D (6 bases). TCRdb lists no J gene, so it was determined here by aligning the DNA to germline. Germline lookup yields CDR1 TSWWSYY and CDR2 QGS. Trimming removed 5 bases from V and 3 bases from J, with 34 bases in between. The CDR3 contains 21 residues.

This clone has only a few counts. The protein TCRdb gives is from a much larger clone and does not agree with this DNA's translation at residue 16, likely a read error; the protein shown here comes from the DNA. The V and J genes are TRDV1 and TRDJ1, with 9 nucleotides matching TRDD3. TCRdb gives no J gene; it was assigned here by matching the DNA to germline. There are 21 residues in the CDR3. The V gene end was trimmed by 5 bases and the J gene end by 3 bases; junction bases not matched to a gene: 25. Germline V lookup: CDR1 TSWWSYY, CDR2 QGS. The CDR3 here is CALGLPFRARGIPKRADKLIF. Written as DNA, the CDR3 is TGTGCTCTTGGGCTTCCTTTCCGAGCAAGGGGGATACCGAAGAGGGCCGATAAACTCATCTTT.

This clone was detected a few times. With only one base between it and a far larger clone, this is likely a read error. This same CDR3 is encoded by further DNA sequences in the sample. The V and J genes are TRDV3 and TRDJ1, with 9 bases aligning to TRDD3. Since TCRdb gives no J gene, matching the DNA to germline was used here to assign it. J lost 0 bases, V lost 1 base, and 27 bases had no gene match. CDR1 is TVYSNPD, CDR2 GDNSRS, per germline (reference sequence). The CDR3 is 22 residues long. Here the CDR3 reads CAFNELISPTGGHHLYTDKLIF. The CDR3 DNA is TGTGCCTTTAATGAATTAATATCCCCCACTGGGGGACACCATCTGTACACCGATAAACTCATCTTT.

This clone has a count of ten or more. TCRdb pairs this DNA with a much larger clone's protein that differs at residue 16, likely a read error; the protein shown was translated from the DNA. The J gene went uncalled, whereas the V gene is TRDV1; the table assigns TRDD3, which was not confirmed against the DNA. Germline-derived CDR1 and CDR2 are TSWWSYY and QGS. CDR3 length: 18 residues. In DNA form, the CDR3 reads TGTGCTCTTGGGGGTTGTACTGGCTGGGGGATAAGTACCGATAAACCCATCTTT. Protein: CALGGCTGWGISTDKPIF.

This clone was recorded many times. A far larger clone is just one base off, so this is likely a read error. This same CDR3 is encoded by further DNA sequences in the sample. The chain is built from TRDV3 and TRDJ1; TRDD3 matches at 13 bases. The J gene comes from matching the DNA to germline here; TCRdb lacks it. Trimming cost V 2 bases and J 0 bases; bases outside gene matches: 30. The CDR3 is 24 amino acids. CDR1 is TVYSNPD, CDR2 GDNSRS, per germline (reference sequence). In DNA form, the CDR3 reads TGTGCCTTTGTCATCGCTCCGAAGCTATCTACTGGGGGATACGGGCCTCTCTACACCGATAAACTCATCTTT. As protein: CAFVIAPKLSTGGYGPLYTDKLIF.

This clone has a handful of counts. This likely stems from a read error, as it lies one base from a far larger clone. The sample carries other DNA sequences with the same CDR3. The chain employs TRDV1 and TRDJ1, with 11 bases aligning to TRDD3. No J gene was available from TCRdb, and it was assigned here by a germline match of the DNA. The CDR3 loop spans 21 amino acids. Germline loops: CDR1 TSWWSYY, CDR2 QGS. V dropped 4 bases and J dropped 0; count of bases not matched to a gene: 19. The CDR3 loop is CALGALPTRLGDTLYTDKLIF. CDR3 DNA: TGTGCTCTTGGGGCCCTTCCTACTAGGCTGGGGGATACCCTGTACACCGATAAACTCATCTTT.

On this clone itself: This likely stems from a read error, as it lies one base from a far larger clone. Other DNA sequences in the same sample also yield this CDR3. The chain links TRDV1 to TRDJ1, with D possibly TRDD3 on 6 matching bases. Because TCRdb records no J gene, it was assigned here through a match of the DNA to germline. Germline CDR1 and CDR2: TSWWSYY and QGS. V lost 2 bases and J lost 5, with 36 bases in between. This CDR3 is 22 amino acids long. The CDR3 DNA is TGTGCTCTTGGGGAAGCCCTGGATTTGTACTGGGCCCCACCACGGGGTACTGATAAACTCATCTTT. It encodes CALGEALDLYWAPPRGTDKLIF.

Note on this clone: The amino acid sequence in TCRdb belongs to a much larger clone and departs from this DNA's translation at residue 6, likely a sequencing read error; the sequence shown is translated from the DNA. CDR3 region: CACDTTSTGGLSSWDTRQMFF. CDR3 coding DNA: TGTGCCTGTGACACGACGAGTACTGGGGGACTAAGCTCCTGGGACACCCGACAGATGTTTTTC. The chain combines TRDV2 with TRDJ3; 9 bases match TRDD3. TCRdb leaves out the J gene; it was filled in here by matching the DNA to germline. This CDR3 is built from 21 residues. The junction had 12 bases not matched to a gene; V was cut back by 1 base and J by 0 bases. The germline V gene has CDR1 GEAIGNYY and CDR2 EKD.